This section outlines one T cell receptor beta chain sequence together with its context. The antigen is not known. The read ends 3 residues shy of where the CDR3 ends; the end is completed using the germline J gene. The table came from immunoSEQ multiplex PCR; TCRdb's copy has only in-frame clones and leaves some out. The specimen's table records roughly 48,000 clones. Unstimulated regulatory T cells (CD4+CD25+CD127-), CD4+CD25- non-regulatory cells, CD4 and CD8 cells were FACS-sorted from thawed PBMCs. This sample was taken from a study of Tregs in tolerant kidney transplant recipients. Points from the study as a whole: Donor-specific Treg expansion exceeded global Treg expansion in tolerant patients, suggesting antigen drive. Activated donor B cell expansion appeared to reveal the most relevant donor-specific TCRbeta repertoire. Few patients were studied, so findings need validation in larger groups.

V was trimmed by 0 bases and J by 2 bases, leaving 5 bases between them. The CDR3 contains 13 residues. CDR1 MNHEY and CDR2 SVGEGT come from the germline V gene. The clonotype originates from a human donor who received a combined kidney and bone marrow transplant. The rearrangement uses TRBV6-2 or TRBV6-3 and TRBJ2-7; TRBD1 is a possible D gene (5 bases). The source was CD4+ T cells from blood, collected before the transplant. The CDR3: CASSYSDTYEQYF. The covered CDR3 bases are TGTGCCAGCAGTTACTCGGACACCTACGAG.